This entry concerns a single TCR beta chain. The source of the sample is a study of blood T cell repertoires in COVID-19. Background on the study: Donors in the United States, Italy and Spain gave samples during acute or convalescent COVID-19. The cDNA or gDNA used as material had been derived from T cells, B-cell-depleted T cells, or PBMCs.

As processed by the authors: Quantification of nucleated cells was approximated via reference gene primer amplification. TCRdb's copy holds only in-frame clones and misses some; the assay was immunoSEQ multiplex PCR. The D gene and trimming were derived from the DNA, and the V and J assignments and clone size from that table. The sample records around 50,000 clones, roughly 82% being singletons. The germline gives CDR1 MNHEY, CDR2 SMNVEV (reference sequence). V was shortened by 5 bases and J by 2 bases, with 10 bases between the two germline ends. The CDR3 is 15 amino acids. The receptor's source is a woman aged 55-70 years with acute or convalescent COVID-19. Sequencing was carried out using peripheral blood. V gene TRBV27 combines with J gene TRBJ1-6; no clear D. This CDR3 is CASSPTRAYNSPLHF. CDR3 bases: TGTGCCAGCAGTCCCACCCGGGCCTATAATTCACCCCTCCACTTT.